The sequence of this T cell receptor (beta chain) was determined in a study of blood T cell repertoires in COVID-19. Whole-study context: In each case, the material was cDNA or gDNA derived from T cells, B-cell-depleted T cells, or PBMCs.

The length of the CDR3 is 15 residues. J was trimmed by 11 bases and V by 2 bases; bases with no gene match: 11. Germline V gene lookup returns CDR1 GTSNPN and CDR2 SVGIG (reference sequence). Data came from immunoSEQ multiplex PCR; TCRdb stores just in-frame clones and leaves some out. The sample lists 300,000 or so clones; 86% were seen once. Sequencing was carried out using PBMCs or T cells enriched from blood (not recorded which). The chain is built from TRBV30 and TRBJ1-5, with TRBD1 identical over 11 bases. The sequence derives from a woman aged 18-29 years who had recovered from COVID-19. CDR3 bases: TGTGCCTGGAGTCCTCACGCGGACAGGGGGCAAGCCCAGCATTTT. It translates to CAWSPHADRGQAQHF.